This T cell receptor beta chain was documented in a study of blood T cell repertoires in COVID-19. About the study: Spain, Italy and the United States supplied samples that represented acute and convalescent COVID-19.

This CDR3 comprises 14 residues. Germline V gene sequence: CDR1 SNHLY, CDR2 FYNNEI. Trimming took off 8 bases at V and 0 bases at J, with 14 bases between the two ends. Seattle researchers signed up patients amid active infection and tracked them longitudinally. Per the study methods: Amplification of reference gene primers provided the estimated nucleated cell counts. Generated by immunoSEQ multiplex PCR, the TCRdb table keeps only in-frame clones and is missing some. For V, J and clone size, that table is used; D and trimming come from the DNA. This sample carries about 530,000 clones, approximately 88% of them seen once, and the ten largest clones take less than 9%.

The chain recombines TRBV2 with TRBJ2-7; possibly TRBD2 for D (5 bases). Source material: peripheral blood. This TCR came from a woman aged 45-59 years with COVID-19, enrolled during active disease. CDR3 in amino acids: CASSKSGDSYEQYF. The CDR3 nucleotides read TGTGCCAGCTCGAAATCCGGGGACTCCTACGAGCAGTACTTC.